A selection of T cell receptor beta chains follows, all from one sample in a study of CD8 T cell repertoires and HIV-1 epitope variants. The assay was immunoSEQ multiplex PCR, and TCRdb's table has in-frame clones only and misses some. The sample contains under 7,500 clones, about three quarters of which appear only once. Antigens of these TCRs are unknown. Input material: cultured CD8+ T cells derived from PBMCs. The source of these receptors is a male donor with HIV. Both conserved end residues are part of each CDR3. D genes are given only for firm matches. Only some rows state a clone size, as once, few, many or a class for expanded clones.

>.|TRBV28|few|TRBJ2-7
TGTGCCAGCAGTCCCGTAGGTACGTCGGGGCAGTACTTC
CASSPVGTSGQYF
>.|TRBV27|few|TRBJ2-2
TGTGCCAGCAGCTTACCCGGGAGCGCCGGGGAGCTGTTTTTT
CASSLPGSAGELFF
>.|TRBV27|.|TRBJ1-1
TGTGCCAGCAGTTTGGGCGGACAGTACACTGAAGCTTTCTTT
CASSLGGQYTEAFF
>TRBD1|TRBV7-9|.|TRBJ1-4
TGTGCCAGCAGCTTACCTTTGACAGGGACGAATGAAAAACTGTTTTTT
CASSLPLTGTNEKLFF
>.|TRBV28|large|TRBJ1-1
TGTGCCACCTTTCCGACAGGCTCGAACACTGAAGCTTTCTTT
CATFPTGSNTEAFF
>.|TRBV19|few|TRBJ2-4
TGTGCCAGTAGCAGGGGGGAACTAGCCAAAAACATTCAGTACTTC
CASSRGELAKNIQYF
>.|TRBV6-1|once|TRBJ1-2
TGTGCCAGCAGTGAAGCGCTTGGTAGCCGGGGAGATGGCTACACCTTC
CASSEALGSRGDGYTF
>.|TRBV9|medium-sized|TRBJ1-4
TGTGCCAGCAGCGAGGGGGGTGACAAAGCAGAAAAACTGTTTTTT
CASSEGGDKAEKLFF
>TRBD2|TRBV6-5|.|TRBJ2-7
TGTGCCAGCAGTTACTCCTTGACTAGCGGCGAGCAGTACTTC
CASSYSLTSGEQYF
>TRBD2|TRBV28|.|TRBJ2-2
TGTGCCAGCAGTCTATTAAGCGGGGGGAACACCGGGGAGCTGTTTTTT
CASSLLSGGNTGELFF
>.|TRBV15|.|TRBJ1-5
TGTGCCACCAGCAGAGATTTAGGATATAGCAATCAGCCCCAGCATTTT
CATSRDLGYSNQPQHF
>.|TRBV5-8|.|TRBJ1-2
TGTGCCAGCAGCTCCTCGAGGGCACGTCCTCCTTATGGCTACACCTTC
CASSSSRARPPYGYTF
>.|TRBV28|few|TRBJ1-5
TGTGCCAGCAGTATCAGGACAGGCAATCAGCCCCAGCATTTT
CASSIRTGNQPQHF
>.|TRBV5-4|.|TRBJ2-2
TGTGCCAGCAGCCCCTCTGGGCAGGGGAACACCGGGGAGCTGTTTTTT
CASSPSGQGNTGELFF
>.|TRBV10-3|.|TRBJ2-7
TGTGCCATCAGTGAAGGTGGGGGATACGAGCAGTACTTC
CAISEGGGYEQYF
>.|TRBV6-5|.|TRBJ2-3
TGTGCCAGCAGTTACCGTCGTCAGTTGGGGGATACGCAGTATTTT
CASSYRRQLGDTQYF
>.|TRBV5-1|.|TRBJ2-7
TGCGCCAGCAGCTTGGAAACAGGGACGGGCTACGAGCAGTACTTC
CASSLETGTGYEQYF
>TRBD2|TRBV6-6|.|TRBJ2-7
TGTGCCAGCAGTTACGGGACTAGCCCCTACGAGCAGTACTTC
CASSYGTSPYEQYF
>.|TRBV19|.|TRBJ1-1
TGTGCCAGTAGTATAGACCGGACACCTGAAGCTTTCTTT
CASSIDRTPEAFF
>TRBD1|TRBV10-3|.|TRBJ1-1
TGTGCCATCAGTGAGTCGGGACAGTCGATTGAAGCTTTCTTT
CAISESGQSIEAFF
>.|TRBV6-4|few|TRBJ1-6
TGTGCCAGCAGTGACGGAGATAATTCACCCCTCCACTTT
CASSDGDNSPLHF
>TRBD1|TRBV7-9|once|TRBJ2-1
TGTGCCAGCAGCCTTGGACAGGCTCCTGAGCAGTTCTTC
CASSLGQAPEQFF
>TRBD1|TRBV2|.|TRBJ1-3
TGTGCCAGCAGTGCTCACTGGACAGGGTCGTCGGGAAACACCATATATTTT
CASSAHWTGSSGNTIYF
>.|TRBV6-5|once|TRBJ1-1
TGTGCCAGCAGTTACATGGGACACGCGAACACTGAAGCTTTCTTT
CASSYMGHANTEAFF
>.|TRBV18|.|TRBJ1-1
TGTGCCAGCTCAACCCTGCCAAAGGAAGCCTTTGAAGCTTTCTTT
CASSTLPKEAFEAFF
>TRBD2|TRBV19|.|TRBJ2-7
TGTGCCAGTAGAACTTCTAGCGGGGGCTCCTACGAGCAGTACTTC
CASRTSSGGSYEQYF
>.|TRBV27|once|TRBJ1-1
TGTGCCAGCAGTTTATCGGATCAAGTGAGCACTGAAGCTTTCTTT
CASSLSDQVSTEAFF
>TRBD2|TRBV19|.|TRBJ2-1
TGTGCCAGTAGTACTAGCGGGAGGGCCTCTAGGGCAATCAACAATGAGCAGTTCTTC
CASSTSGRASRAINNEQFF
>.|TRBV10-3|.|TRBJ1-3
TGTGCCAGCAGCCGAAGAGTGACAGTCAGTAATGGAAACACCATATATTTT
CASSRRVTVSNGNTIYF
>TRBD1|TRBV30|.|TRBJ1-1
TGTGCCTGGAGCCCGGGACAGGGAACTGAAGCTTTCTTT
CAWSPGQGTEAFF
>.|TRBV18|.|TRBJ1-3
TGTGCCAGCTCACCACCTATGTCCCCTGGAAACACCATATATTTT
CASSPPMSPGNTIYF
>.|TRBV14|.|TRBJ2-3
TGTGCCAGCAGCCCGCCCTCCAGGCAGGGTACGCAGTATTTT
CASSPPSRQGTQYF
>TRBD2|TRBV13|few|TRBJ2-1
TGTGCCAGCAGCTCCCTCACTAGCGGGGGGGCGGGTGAGCAGTTCTTC
CASSSLTSGGAGEQFF
>.|TRBV19|medium-sized|TRBJ2-1
TGTGCCAGCGGCCGGGGGTTAGATGAGCAGTTCTTC
CASGRGLDEQFF
>.|TRBV21-1|.|TRBJ2-7
TGTGCCAGCAGCAGGACCTACGAGCAGTACTTC
CASSRTYEQYF
>.|TRBV5-6|.|TRBJ1-1
TGTGCCAGCAGCTTGGAGCAGGGGACCACTGAAGCTTTCTTT
CASSLEQGTTEAFF
>.|TRBV14|.|TRBJ2-7
TGTGCCAGCAGGCCCAATCTTCAATTGGGCGAGCAGTACTTC
CASRPNLQLGEQYF
>TRBD1|TRBV6-5|.|TRBJ2-2
TGTGCCAGCAGTTCACCAAAGACAGGGGGCAACGGGGAGCTGTTTTTT
CASSSPKTGGNGELFF
>.|TRBV6-4|.|TRBJ1-5
TGTGCCAGCATTCGACGTCACAATCAGCCCCAGCATTTT
CASIRRHNQPQHF
>TRBD2|TRBV28|.|TRBJ2-1
TGTGCCAGCAGTTCGGGGGGGGCTTACGATGAGCAGTTCTTC
CASSSGGAYDEQFF
>.|TRBV28|.|TRBJ2-4
TGTGCCAGCAGTCAACGTACAGGGCCGAACATTCAGTACTTC
CASSQRTGPNIQYF
>TRBD2|TRBV5-4|.|TRBJ2-3
TGTGCCAGCAGCCGCCGGGAGGGGCGGTCAGATACGCAGTATTTT
CASSRREGRSDTQYF
>TRBD2|TRBV4-1|few|TRBJ2-5
TGCGCCAGCAGTTGGACGGGGGGGCCCCAAGAGACCCAGTACTTC
CASSWTGGPQETQYF
>.|TRBV7-9|.|TRBJ1-2
TGTGCCAGCAGCTTAGGGGCAGGGGACTATGGCTACACCTTC
CASSLGAGDYGYTF
>TRBD1|TRBV28|.|TRBJ1-4
TGTGCCAGCAGGAGGACAGGGCACGTAGGGGAAAAACTGTTTTTT
CASRRTGHVGEKLFF
>TRBD2|TRBV5-4|.|TRBJ2-7
TGTGCCAGCAGCCGGGAGGGGGGAGGCGCCGGAGGGGAGCAGTACTTC
CASSREGGGAGGEQYF
>.|TRBV11-2|.|TRBJ2-1
TGTGCCAGCAGCCCCGTGGCTAATGAGCAGTTCTTC
CASSPVANEQFF
>.|TRBV19|few|TRBJ2-1
TGTGCCAGTAGTATCCAGCCGAACTCCTACAATGAGCAGTTCTTC
CASSIQPNSYNEQFF
>TRBD1|TRBV29-1|.|TRBJ1-2
TGCAGCGTTGGACAGGGGGCATTCGGTGGCTACACCTTC
CSVGQGAFGGYTF
>.|TRBV7-9|.|TRBJ1-5
TGTGCCAGCAGCTTAGGGGGGGCTGGTGATCAGCCCCAGCATTTT
CASSLGGAGDQPQHF
>TRBD1|TRBV5-4|.|TRBJ1-2
TGTGCCAGCAGCCTAGGGGACAGCGGGAGGGGTGGCTACACCTTC
CASSLGDSGRGGYTF
>.|TRBV11-1|.|TRBJ1-1
TGTGCCAGCAGCTTATTTCCAGGGATGGCGAACACTGAAGCTTTCTTT
CASSLFPGMANTEAFF
>.|TRBV9|.|TRBJ2-3
TGTGCCAGCAGCGCTTCAGGGGATACGCAGTATTTT
CASSASGDTQYF